This T cell receptor (beta chain) is drawn from a study of T cells in Graves' hyperthyroidism and ophthalmopathy (dated by TCRdb to about 2019). Some background on the complete study: Peripheral blood samples were taken at initial diagnosis, before any treatment was given. TCR V-J signatures able to tell the groups apart were searched for in a discovery cohort of 95 to 100 patients, of whom over 40 had Graves' ophthalmopathy and roughly 58 had stable Graves' hyperthyroidism. Prospective prediction of ophthalmopathy was tested in an independent validation cohort of 18 to 20 hyperthyroidism patients and 15 to 17 patients who later progressed to ophthalmopathy. The 90 to 100 discovery patients were randomly split 7:3 into training and test sets. In addition, the study compared T-cell repertoires in thyroid tissue and in blood from roughly six Graves' hyperthyroidism patients. After blood sampling, hyperthyroidism patients were treated with methimazole at a starting dose of 30 mg daily, and ophthalmopathy patients were treated with high-dose intravenous methylprednisolone. TCR Vbeta CDR3 sequencing of 135 peripheral blood samples (about 45 ophthalmopathy, over 70 hyperthyroidism and some 17 progressor patients) is reported in the paper.

This clonotype was seen ten or more times. Its recognized antigen is unknown. No much larger clone is present one base from it, and per-base qualities are unavailable. TCR beta CDR3 regions were amplified from RNA transcripts. The TCR CDR3 was subjected to a first round of RT-PCR using the HTBI primer set and the Qiagen OneStep RT-PCR kit. A second multiplex PCR round built the libraries, followed by size selection and purification. Sequencing of the libraries was done on an Illumina HiSeq2000 using paired-end 100 bp reads. Per the original workflow: Raw data were processed with SOAPnuke, discarding reads with adapters, uncalled bases, mean Phred below 15, or no exact constant-primer or identifier match. COPE v1.2.5 was used to merge the high-quality paired reads, and each unique nucleotide sequence was defined as a clonotype. MiTCR v1.1 was used to align the clonotypes against IMGT TRBV, TRBD and TRBJ reference segments. Analysis was restricted to V-J combinations with a frequency above 0.0001, which covered about 99% of repertoires. A TCS score was defined as the ratio of F50 (clonal expansion) to E x V (chaos), with BLOSUM62-based TCRdist applied between CDR3 peptides within each V-J. Welch's t-statistics and random forest reduced several hundred V-J features to about 12, which were used in a naive Bayes classifier (R e1071). Using fastp trimming at Q25 and MiXCR clonotype assembly, TCRdb reanalyzed the public sequencing data and kept in-frame beta chains. For every CDR3 protein sequence, its rows merge into one entry that carries the most common genes and DNA. TCRdb, not the authors, supplied the V and J calls. This sample lists approximately 400,000 distinct CDR3 sequences; more than 15% were detected once. The ten largest clones capture around 7% of the sample.

A patient counted as having stable Graves' hyperthyroidism if no progression to ophthalmopathy occurred over 18 months of follow-up. Hyperthyroidism patients were newly diagnosed, with disease duration under 2 months, and aged 18 to 65 years. Any patient with an uncontrolled infection, another autoimmune disease, pregnancy or lactation was excluded. Diagnoses relied on clinical symptoms, serum thyroxine and TRAb, thyroid ultrasound and orbital computed tomography. PBMCs were separated from about 10 ml of fresh peripheral blood using Ficoll-Paque density gradient centrifugation. Trizol reagent was used to extract total RNA, and RNA quality was then checked on an Agilent 2100 Bioanalyzer. Overall study outcomes, separate from this receptor: Most expanded thyroid clonotypes (frequency above 0.001) were also found in blood, which suggests that blood repertoires may mirror thyroid immune responses. No statistical method was used to set the sample size in advance, and investigators knew the group allocation. Ophthalmopathy was separated from stable hyperthyroidism by a 13 V-J signature model, with around 90% sensitivity and 81% to 83% specificity obtained in cross-validation and 80%/75% obtained in testing. In validation, the model predicted progression to ophthalmopathy a median of about 6 months before onset, with roughly 70% sensitivity and 72.22% specificity.

CDR1 and CDR2 were assigned from the germline V gene (reference sequence) as GTSNPN and SVGIG. The junction carries 6 bases between V and J, which are trimmed by 1 base and 1 base respectively. The CDR3 has 13 amino acids, counting the end cysteine and phenylalanine. Left in the record is the CDR3 DNA by itself, 39 bases read in frame from the first base. The TCR sequence derives from a woman aged 18-30 years with Graves' hyperthyroidism. The source material was blood. The chain was built from TRBV30 and TRBJ2-3; confidence is insufficient to name the D gene. The DNA is as follows: TGTGCCTGGAGTGGGACCCGCACAGATACGCAGTATTTT. Protein translation: CAWSGTRTDTQYF.